This T cell receptor beta chain was obtained from a study of shared clonotypes between healthy human individuals. Study-level results: Clonotype sharing across a few donors was observed for around 4.5% of naive CD4 clonotypes. Rarefaction curves obtained for sorted subsets showed sequencing incomplete despite large depth.

TCRdb's copy holds only in-frame clones and misses some; the assay was immunoSEQ multiplex PCR. The profile shows millions of clones, roughly nine tenths of them singletons. This clone was recorded only once. Its antigen is still unknown. The donor cohort consisted entirely of Caucasian adults residing in Nashville, Tennessee. The CD4+ fraction was divided into a CD45RA+ naive subset and a CD45RA-negative memory subset. The germline CDR1 and CDR2 sequences are SGDLS and YYNGEE. The CDR3 is 14 residues long. J was trimmed by 0 bases and V by 4 bases; bases with no gene match: 2. Sequences were obtained from naive CD4+ T cells sorted from blood. Indicated subset: CD45RA+ positively selected. This clonotype was sampled from a man aged 18 to 30 in good health. The chain joins TRBV9 to TRBJ2-7; 9 bases fit TRBD1. CDR3: CASSLGQGSYEQYF. CDR3 DNA sequence: TGTGCCAGCAGCTTGGGACAGGGCTCCTACGAGCAGTACTTC.